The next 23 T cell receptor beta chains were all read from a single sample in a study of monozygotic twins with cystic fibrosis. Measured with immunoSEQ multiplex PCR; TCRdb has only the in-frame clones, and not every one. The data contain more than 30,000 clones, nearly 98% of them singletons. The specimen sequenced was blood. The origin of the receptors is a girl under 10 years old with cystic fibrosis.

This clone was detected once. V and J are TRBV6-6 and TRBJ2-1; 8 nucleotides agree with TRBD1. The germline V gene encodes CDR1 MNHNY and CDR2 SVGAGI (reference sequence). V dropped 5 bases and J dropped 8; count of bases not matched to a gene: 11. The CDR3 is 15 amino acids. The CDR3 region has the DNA TGTGCCAGCAGTCAAGGGACAGGAAACAGGGATGAGCAGTTCTTC. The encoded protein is CASSQGTGNRDEQFF.

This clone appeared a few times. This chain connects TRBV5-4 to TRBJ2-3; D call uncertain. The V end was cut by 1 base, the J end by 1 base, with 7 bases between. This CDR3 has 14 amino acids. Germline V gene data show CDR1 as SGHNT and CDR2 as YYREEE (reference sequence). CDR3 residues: CASSLYGRTDTQYF. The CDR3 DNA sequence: TGTGCCAGCAGCTTGTATGGTCGCACAGATACGCAGTATTTT.

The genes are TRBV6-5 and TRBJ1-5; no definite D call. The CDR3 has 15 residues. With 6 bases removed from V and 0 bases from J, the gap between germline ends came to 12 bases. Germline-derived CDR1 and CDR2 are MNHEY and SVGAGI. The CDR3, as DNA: TGTGCCAGCAGCTCTGGACGGAATAGCAATCAGCCCCAGCATTTT. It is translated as CASSSGRNSNQPQHF.

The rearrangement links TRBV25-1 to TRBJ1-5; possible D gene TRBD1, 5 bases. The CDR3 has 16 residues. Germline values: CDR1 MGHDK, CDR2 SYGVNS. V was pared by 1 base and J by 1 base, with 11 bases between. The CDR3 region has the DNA TGTGCCAGCAGTGAATCCAAGGGGTCCAGCAATCAGCCCCAGCATTTT. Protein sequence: CASSESKGSSNQPQHF. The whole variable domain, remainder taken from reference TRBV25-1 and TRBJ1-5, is EADIYQTPRYLVIGTGKKITLECSQTMGHDKMYWYQQDPGMELHLIHYSYGVNSTEKGDLSSESTVSRIRTEHFPLTLESARPSHTSQYLCASSESKGSSNQPQHFGDGTRLSIL.

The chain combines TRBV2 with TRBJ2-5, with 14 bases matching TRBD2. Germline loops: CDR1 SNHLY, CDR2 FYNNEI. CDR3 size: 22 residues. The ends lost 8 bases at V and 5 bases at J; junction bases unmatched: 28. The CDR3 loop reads CASGSGVGRRETSGRAQETQYF. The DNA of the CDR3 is TGTGCCAGCGGATCCGGGGTGGGGAGAAGGGAGACTAGCGGGAGGGCCCAGGAGACCCAGTACTTC.

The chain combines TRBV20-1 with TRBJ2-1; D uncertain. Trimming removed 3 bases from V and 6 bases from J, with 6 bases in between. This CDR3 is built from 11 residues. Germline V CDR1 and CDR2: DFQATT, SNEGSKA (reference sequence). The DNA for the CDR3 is TGCAGTGCTAGTACGTCCAATGAGCAGTTCTTC. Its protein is CSASTSNEQFF.

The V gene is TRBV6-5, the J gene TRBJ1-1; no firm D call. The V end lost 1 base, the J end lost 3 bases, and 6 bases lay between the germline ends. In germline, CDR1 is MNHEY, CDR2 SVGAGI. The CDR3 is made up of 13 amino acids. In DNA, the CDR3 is TGTGCCAGCAGTTACTATTTGGACACTGAAGCTTTCTTT. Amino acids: CASSYYLDTEAFF.

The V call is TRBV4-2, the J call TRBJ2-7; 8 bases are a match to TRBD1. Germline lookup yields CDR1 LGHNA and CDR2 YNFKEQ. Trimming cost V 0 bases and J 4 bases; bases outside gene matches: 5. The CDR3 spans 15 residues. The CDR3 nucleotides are TGTGCCAGCAGCCAAGATCCAGGGGGCTATTACGAGCAGTACTTC. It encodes CASSQDPGGYYEQYF.

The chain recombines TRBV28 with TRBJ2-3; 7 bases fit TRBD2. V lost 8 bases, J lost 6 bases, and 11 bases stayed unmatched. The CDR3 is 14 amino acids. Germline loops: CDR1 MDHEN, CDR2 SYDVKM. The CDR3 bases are TGTGCCAGCCCACGCGTGCGGGAGTGGGATACGCAGTATTTT. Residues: CASPRVREWDTQYF.

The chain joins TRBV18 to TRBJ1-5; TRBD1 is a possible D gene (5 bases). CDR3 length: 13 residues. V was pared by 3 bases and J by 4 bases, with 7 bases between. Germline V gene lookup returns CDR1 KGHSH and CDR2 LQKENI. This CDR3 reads CASSPEGNQPQHF. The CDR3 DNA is TGTGCCAGCTCACCGGAGGGGAATCAGCCCCAGCATTTT.

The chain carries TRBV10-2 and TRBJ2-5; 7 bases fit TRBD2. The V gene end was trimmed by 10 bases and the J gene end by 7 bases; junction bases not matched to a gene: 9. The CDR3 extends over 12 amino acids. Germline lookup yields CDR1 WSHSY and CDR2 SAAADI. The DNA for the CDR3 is TGCGCCACCAAAGGACTAGATCGGACCCAGTACTTC. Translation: CATKGLDRTQYF.

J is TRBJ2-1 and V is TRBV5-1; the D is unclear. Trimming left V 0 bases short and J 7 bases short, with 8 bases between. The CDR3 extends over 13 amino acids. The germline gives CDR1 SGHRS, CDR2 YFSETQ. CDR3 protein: CASSLGLGNEQFF. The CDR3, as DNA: TGCGCCAGCAGCTTGGGCCTAGGTAATGAGCAGTTCTTC.

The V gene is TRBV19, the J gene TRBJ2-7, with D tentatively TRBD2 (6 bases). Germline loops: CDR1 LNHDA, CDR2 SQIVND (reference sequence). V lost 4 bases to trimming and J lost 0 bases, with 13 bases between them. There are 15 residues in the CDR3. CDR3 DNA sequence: TGTGCCAGTAGTAACCAGGCGGGGATCTCCTACGAGCAGTACTTC. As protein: CASSNQAGISYEQYF.

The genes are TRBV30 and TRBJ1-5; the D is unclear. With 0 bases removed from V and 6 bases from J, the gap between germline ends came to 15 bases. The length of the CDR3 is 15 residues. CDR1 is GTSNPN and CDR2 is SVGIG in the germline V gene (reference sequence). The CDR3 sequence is CAWSVEEEAGQPQHF. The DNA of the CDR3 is TGTGCCTGGAGTGTAGAGGAAGAAGCCGGTCAGCCCCAGCATTTT.

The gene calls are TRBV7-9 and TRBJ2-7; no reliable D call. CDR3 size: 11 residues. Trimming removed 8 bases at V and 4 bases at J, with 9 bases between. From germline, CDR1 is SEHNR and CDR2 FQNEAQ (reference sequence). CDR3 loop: CASADRYEQYF. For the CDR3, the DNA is TGTGCCAGCGCAGACCGATACGAGCAGTACTTC.

The CDR3 coding sequence is TGTGCCAGCAGCGCGGGACGGAAAAACTATGGCTACACCTTC. It codes for CASSAGRKNYGYTF. The chain links TRBV13 to TRBJ1-2; D is possibly TRBD1 (5 bases). This CDR3 contains 14 residues. In germline, CDR1 is PRHDT, CDR2 FYEKMQ (reference sequence). The V end was cut by 5 bases, the J end by 2 bases, with 12 bases between.

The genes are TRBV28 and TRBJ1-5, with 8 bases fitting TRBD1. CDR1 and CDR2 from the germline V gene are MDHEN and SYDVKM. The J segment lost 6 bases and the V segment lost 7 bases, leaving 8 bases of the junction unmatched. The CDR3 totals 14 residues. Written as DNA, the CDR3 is TGTGCCAGCAAAACAGGGGGACGGGGTCAGCCCCAGCATTTT. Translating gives CASKTGGRGQPQHF.

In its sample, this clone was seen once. CDR3 region: CASSQVTTAREPQYF. CDR3 sequence (DNA): TGCGCCAGCAGCCAAGTAACAACGGCGCGGGAGCCGCAGTATTTT. This sequence joins TRBV4-1 and TRBJ2-3, with 7 bases matching TRBD2. With V trimmed by 1 base and J by 10 bases, 11 bases remained unmatched. The CDR3 runs 15 residues. Germline V CDR1 and CDR2: MGHRA, YSYEKL.

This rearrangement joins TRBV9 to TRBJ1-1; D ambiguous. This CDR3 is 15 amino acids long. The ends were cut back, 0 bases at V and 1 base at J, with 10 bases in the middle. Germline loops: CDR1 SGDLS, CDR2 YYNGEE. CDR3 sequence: CASSVDVWQNTEAFF. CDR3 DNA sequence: TGTGCCAGCAGCGTAGACGTCTGGCAGAACACTGAAGCTTTCTTT.

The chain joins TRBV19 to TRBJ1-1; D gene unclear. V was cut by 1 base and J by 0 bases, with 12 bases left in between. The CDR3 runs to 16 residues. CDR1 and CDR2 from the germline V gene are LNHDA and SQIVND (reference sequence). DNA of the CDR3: TGTGCCAGTAGTATAGCTATAGGGTTCATGAACACTGAAGCTTTCTTT. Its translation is CASSIAIGFMNTEAFF.

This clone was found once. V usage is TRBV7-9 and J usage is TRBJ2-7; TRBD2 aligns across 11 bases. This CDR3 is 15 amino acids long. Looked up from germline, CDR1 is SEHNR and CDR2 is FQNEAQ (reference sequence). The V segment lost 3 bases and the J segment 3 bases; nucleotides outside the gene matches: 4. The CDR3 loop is CASSLGLAGGYEQYF. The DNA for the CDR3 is TGTGCCAGCAGCTTGGGCCTAGCGGGAGGCTACGAGCAGTACTTC.

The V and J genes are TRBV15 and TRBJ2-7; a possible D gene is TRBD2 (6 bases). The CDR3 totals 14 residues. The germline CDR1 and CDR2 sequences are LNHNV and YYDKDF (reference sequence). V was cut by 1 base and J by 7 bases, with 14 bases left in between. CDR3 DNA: TGTGCCACCAGCAGAGGCCAGGGACTGAGGGAGCAGTACTTC. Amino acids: CATSRGQGLREQYF.

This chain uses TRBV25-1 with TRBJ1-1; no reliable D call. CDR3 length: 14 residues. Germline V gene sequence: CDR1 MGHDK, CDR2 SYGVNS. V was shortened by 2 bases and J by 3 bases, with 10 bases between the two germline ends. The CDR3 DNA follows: TGTGCCAGCAGTGAAGTCGGACGGGACACTGAAGCTTTCTTT. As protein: CASSEVGRDTEAFF.